Below, one T cell receptor (beta chain) is given with its context. The V end was cut by 5 bases, the J end by 4 bases, with 9 bases between. CDR3 length: 13 residues. CDR1 is MGHRA and CDR2 is YSYEKL in the germline V gene. This record belongs to a study of OX40 agonist ivuxolimab in advanced cancers. For the study at large: Three patients responded partially, comprising one with hepatocellular carcinoma and two with cutaneous melanoma.

Only in-frame clones appear in the TCRdb table, and some are missing; sequencing was by immunoSEQ multiplex PCR. Of over 9,000 clones detected, 80% to 85% appear once; the ten largest clones hold roughly 9.4%. The starting material was CD4+ or CD8+ T cells sorted from blood, obtained in a trial of the OX40 agonist ivuxolimab. The chain is built from TRBV4-1 and TRBJ2-1; TRBD1 might be the D (6 bases). This clonotype was sampled from an adult with an advanced solid tumor such as melanoma, head and neck, liver or kidney cancer. CDR3 amino acids: CASSLDRYNEQFF. CDR3 in DNA: TGCGCCAGCAGCTTGGACAGATACAATGAGCAGTTCTTC.